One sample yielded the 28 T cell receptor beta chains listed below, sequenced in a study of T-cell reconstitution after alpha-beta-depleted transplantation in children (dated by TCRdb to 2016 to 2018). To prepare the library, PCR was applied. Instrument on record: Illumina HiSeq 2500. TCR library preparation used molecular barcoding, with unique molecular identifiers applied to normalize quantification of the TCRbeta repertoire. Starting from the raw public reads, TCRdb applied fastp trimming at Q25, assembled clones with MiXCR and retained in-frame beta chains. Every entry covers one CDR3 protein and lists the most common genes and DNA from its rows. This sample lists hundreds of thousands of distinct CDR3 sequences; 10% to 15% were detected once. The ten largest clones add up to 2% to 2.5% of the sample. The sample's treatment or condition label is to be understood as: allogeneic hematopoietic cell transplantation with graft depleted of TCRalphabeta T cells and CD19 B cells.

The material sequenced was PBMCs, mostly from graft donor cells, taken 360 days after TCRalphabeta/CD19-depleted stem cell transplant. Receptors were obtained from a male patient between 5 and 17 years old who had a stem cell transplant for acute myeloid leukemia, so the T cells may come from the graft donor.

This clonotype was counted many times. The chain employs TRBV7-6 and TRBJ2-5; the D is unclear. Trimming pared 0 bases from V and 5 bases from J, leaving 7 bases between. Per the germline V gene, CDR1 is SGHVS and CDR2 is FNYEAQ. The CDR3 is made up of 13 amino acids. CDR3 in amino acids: CASSLAGKETQYF. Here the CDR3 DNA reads TGTGCCAGCAGCTTAGCGGGAAAGGAGACCCAGTACTTC.

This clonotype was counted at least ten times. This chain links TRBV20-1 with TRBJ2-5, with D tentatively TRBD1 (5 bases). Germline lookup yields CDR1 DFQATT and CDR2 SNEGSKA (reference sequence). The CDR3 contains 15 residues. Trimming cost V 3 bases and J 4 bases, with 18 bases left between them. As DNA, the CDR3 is TGCAGTGCTAGCCTTTCGACAGTTAGTGGAGAGACCCAGTACTTC. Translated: CSASLSTVSGETQYF.

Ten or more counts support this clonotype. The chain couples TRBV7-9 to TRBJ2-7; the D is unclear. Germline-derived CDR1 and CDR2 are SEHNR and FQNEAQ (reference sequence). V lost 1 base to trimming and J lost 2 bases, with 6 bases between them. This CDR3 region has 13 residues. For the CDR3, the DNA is TGTGCCAGCAGCTTAGTTGGCCCCTACGAGCAGTACTTC. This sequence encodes CASSLVGPYEQYF.

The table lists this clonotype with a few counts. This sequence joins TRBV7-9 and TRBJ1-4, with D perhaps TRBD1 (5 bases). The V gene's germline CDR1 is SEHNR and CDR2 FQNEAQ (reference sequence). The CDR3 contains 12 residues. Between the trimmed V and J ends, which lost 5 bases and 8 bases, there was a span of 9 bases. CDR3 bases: TGTGCCAGCAGCCCGTGGGGCGAAAAACTGTTTTTT. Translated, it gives CASSPWGEKLFF. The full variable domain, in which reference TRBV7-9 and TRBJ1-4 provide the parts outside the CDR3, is DTGVSQNPRHKITKRGQNVTFRCDPISEHNRLYWYRQTLGQGPEFLTYFQNEAQLEKSRLLSDRFSAERPKGSFSTLEIQRTEQGDSAMYLCASSPWGEKLFFGSGTQLSVL.

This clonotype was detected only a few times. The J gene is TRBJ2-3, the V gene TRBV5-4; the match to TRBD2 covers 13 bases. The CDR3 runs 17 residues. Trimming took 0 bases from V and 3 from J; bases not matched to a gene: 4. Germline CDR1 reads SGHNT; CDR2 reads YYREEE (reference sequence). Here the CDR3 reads CASSLGTSGSRTDTQYF. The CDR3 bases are TGTGCCAGCAGCTTGGGGACTAGCGGGAGTAGAACAGATACGCAGTATTTT.

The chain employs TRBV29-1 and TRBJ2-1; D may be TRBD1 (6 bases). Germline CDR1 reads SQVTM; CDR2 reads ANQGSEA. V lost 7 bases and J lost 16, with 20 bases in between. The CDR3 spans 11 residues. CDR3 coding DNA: TGCAGCGGATATCAACAGGGTAGGGAATTCTTC. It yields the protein CSGYQQGREFF.

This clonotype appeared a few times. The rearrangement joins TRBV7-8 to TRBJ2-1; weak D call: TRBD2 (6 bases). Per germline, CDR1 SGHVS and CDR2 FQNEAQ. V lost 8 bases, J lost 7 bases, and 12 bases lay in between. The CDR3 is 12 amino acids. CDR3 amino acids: CASHRLANEQFF. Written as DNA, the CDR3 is TGTGCCAGCCACCGGCTAGCGAATGAGCAGTTCTTC.

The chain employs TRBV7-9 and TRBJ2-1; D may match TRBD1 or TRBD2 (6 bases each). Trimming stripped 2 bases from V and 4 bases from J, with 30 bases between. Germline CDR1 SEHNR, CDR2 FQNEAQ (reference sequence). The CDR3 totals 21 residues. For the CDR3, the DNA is TGTGCCAGCAGCTTAAACTGGGCGGGGCTGACTGGGGGGCCGACTTACAATGAGCAGTTCTTC. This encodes CASSLNWAGLTGGPTYNEQFF. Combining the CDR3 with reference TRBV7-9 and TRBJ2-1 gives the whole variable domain DTGVSQNPRHKITKRGQNVTFRCDPISEHNRLYWYRQTLGQGPEFLTYFQNEAQLEKSRLLSDRFSAERPKGSFSTLEIQRTEQGDSAMYLCASSLNWAGLTGGPTYNEQFFGPGTRLTVL.

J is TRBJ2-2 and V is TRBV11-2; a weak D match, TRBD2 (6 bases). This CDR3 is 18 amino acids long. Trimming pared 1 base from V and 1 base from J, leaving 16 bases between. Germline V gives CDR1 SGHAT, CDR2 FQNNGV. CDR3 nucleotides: TGTGCCAGCAGCTTAGTTGGGTTGAATAGCGGGAACACCGGGGAGCTGTTTTTT. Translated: CASSLVGLNSGNTGELFF.

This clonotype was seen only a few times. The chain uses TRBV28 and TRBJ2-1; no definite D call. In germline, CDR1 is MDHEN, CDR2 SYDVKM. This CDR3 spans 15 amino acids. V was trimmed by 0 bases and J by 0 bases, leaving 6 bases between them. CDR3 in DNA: TGTGCCAGCAGTTTATGGGCCATCTCCTACAATGAGCAGTTCTTC. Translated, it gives CASSLWAISYNEQFF.

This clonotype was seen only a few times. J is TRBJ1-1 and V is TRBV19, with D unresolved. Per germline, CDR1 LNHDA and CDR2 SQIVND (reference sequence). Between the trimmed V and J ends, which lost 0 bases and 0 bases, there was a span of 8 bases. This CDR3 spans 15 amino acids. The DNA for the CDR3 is TGTGCCAGTAGTATAGACTCGACGGTGAACACTGAAGCTTTCTTT. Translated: CASSIDSTVNTEAFF.

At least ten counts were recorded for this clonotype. CDR3 amino acids: CSARWMTDEQFF. The CDR3, as DNA: TGCAGTGCTAGGTGGATGACGGATGAGCAGTTCTTC. The gene calls are TRBV20-1 and TRBJ2-1, with unresolved D. The CDR3 is made up of 12 amino acids. Germline values: CDR1 DFQATT, CDR2 SNEGSKA (reference sequence). Trimming took off 3 bases at V and 8 bases at J, with 11 bases between the two ends.

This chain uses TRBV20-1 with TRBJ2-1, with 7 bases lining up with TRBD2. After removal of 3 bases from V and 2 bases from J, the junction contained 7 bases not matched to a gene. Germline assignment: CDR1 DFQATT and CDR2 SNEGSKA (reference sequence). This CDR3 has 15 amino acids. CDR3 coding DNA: TGCAGTGCTAGGTTGTGGCTAGCGGCCTACAATGAGCAGTTCTTC. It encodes CSARLWLAAYNEQFF.

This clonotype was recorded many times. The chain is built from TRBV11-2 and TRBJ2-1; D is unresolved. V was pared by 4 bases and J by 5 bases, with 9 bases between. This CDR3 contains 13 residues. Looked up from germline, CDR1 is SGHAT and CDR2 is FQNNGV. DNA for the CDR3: TGTGCCAGCAGCTGGACCCTAAACAATGAGCAGTTCTTC. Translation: CASSWTLNNEQFF.

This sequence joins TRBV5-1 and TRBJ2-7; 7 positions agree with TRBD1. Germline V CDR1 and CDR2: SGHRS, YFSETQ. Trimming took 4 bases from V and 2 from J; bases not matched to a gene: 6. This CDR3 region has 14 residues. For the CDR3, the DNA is TGCGCCAGCAGCCTCGGACAGGCAACCTACGAGCAGTACTTC. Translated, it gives CASSLGQATYEQYF.

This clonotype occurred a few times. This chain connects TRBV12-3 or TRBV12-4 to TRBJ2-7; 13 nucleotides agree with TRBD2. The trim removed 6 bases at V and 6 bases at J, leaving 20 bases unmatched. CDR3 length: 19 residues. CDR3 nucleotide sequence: TGTGCCAGCAGCCCTATGAGAGGACTAGCGGGAGCTGTCGGGGTCGAGCAGTACTTC. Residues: CASSPMRGLAGAVGVEQYF.

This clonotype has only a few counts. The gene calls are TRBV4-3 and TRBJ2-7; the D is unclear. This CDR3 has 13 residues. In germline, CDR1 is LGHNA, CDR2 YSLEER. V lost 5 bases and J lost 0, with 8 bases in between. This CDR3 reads CASSATTSYEQYF. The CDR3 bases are TGCGCCAGCAGCGCTACTACCTCCTACGAGCAGTACTTC.

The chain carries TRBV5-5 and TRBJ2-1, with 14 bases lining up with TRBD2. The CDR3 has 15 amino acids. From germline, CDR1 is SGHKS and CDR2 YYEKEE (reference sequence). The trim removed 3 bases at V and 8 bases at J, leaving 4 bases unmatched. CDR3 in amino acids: CASSSGTSGSHEQFF. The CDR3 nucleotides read TGTGCCAGCAGCTCCGGGACTAGCGGGAGTCATGAGCAGTTCTTC.

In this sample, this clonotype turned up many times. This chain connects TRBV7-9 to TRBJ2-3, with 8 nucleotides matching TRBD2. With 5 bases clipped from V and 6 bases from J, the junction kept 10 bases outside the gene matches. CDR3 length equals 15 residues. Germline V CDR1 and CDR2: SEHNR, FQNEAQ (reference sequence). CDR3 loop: CASSLGGSGTDTQYF. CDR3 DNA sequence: TGTGCCAGCAGCCTAGGGGGTAGCGGGACCGATACGCAGTATTTT.

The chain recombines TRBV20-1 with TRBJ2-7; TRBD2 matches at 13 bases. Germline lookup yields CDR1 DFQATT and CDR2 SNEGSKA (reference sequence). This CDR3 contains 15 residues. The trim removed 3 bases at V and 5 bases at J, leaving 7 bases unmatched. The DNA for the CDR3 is TGCAGTGCTAGTACTAGCGGGAGGGCCCAGCACGAGCAGTACTTC. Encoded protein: CSASTSGRAQHEQYF.

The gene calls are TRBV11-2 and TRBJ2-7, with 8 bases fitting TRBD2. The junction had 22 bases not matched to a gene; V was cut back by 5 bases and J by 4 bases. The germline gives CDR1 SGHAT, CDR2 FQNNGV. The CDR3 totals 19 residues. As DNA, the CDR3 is TGTGCCAGCAGCCCCGATTTGCGGGCGGGAGGAGAGCTGGGATACGAGCAGTACTTC. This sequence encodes CASSPDLRAGGELGYEQYF.

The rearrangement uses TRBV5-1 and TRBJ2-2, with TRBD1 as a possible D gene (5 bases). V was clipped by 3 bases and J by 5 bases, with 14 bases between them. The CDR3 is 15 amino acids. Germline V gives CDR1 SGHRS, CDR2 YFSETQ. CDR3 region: CASSSLKRGTGELFF. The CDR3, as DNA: TGCGCCAGCAGCTCCCTAAAAAGGGGAACCGGGGAGCTGTTTTTT.

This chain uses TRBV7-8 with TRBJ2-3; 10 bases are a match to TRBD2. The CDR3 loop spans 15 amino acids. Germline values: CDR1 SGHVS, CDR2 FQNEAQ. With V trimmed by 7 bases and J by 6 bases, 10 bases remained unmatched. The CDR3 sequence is CASNYLAGGSDTQYF. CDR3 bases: TGTGCCAGCAACTATTTAGCGGGAGGTAGCGATACGCAGTATTTT.

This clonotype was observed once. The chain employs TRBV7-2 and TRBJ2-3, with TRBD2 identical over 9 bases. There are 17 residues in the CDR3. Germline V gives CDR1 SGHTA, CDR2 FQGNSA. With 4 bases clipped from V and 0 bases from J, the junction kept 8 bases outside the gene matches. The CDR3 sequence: CASSSSGLAFSTDTQYF. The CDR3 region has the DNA TGTGCCAGCAGCTCGTCCGGACTAGCGTTCAGCACAGATACGCAGTATTTT. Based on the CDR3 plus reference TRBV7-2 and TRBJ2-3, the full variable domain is GAGVSQSPSNKVTEKGKDVELRCDPISGHTALYWYRQSLGQGLEFLIYFQGNSAPDKSGLPSDRFSAERTGGSVSTLTIQRTQQEDSAVYLCASSSSGLAFSTDTQYFGPGTRLTVL.

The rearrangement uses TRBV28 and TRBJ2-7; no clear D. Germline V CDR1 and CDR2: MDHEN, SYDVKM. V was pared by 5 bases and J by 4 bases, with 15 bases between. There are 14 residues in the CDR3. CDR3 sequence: CASSPLGLIYEQYF. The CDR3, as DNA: TGTGCCAGCAGTCCCTTGGGCCTGATTTACGAGCAGTACTTC.

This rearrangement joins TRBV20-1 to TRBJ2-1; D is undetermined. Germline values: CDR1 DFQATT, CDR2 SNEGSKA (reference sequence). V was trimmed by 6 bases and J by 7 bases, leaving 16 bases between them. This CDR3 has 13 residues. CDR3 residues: CSAFRTQSNEQFF. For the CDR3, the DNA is TGCAGTGCCTTCCGGACCCAGTCAAATGAGCAGTTCTTC.

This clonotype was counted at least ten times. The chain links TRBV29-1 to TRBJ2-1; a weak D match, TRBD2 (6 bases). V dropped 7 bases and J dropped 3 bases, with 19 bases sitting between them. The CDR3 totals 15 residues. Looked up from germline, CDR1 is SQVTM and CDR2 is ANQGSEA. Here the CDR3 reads CSAVGTSGFYNEQFF. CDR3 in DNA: TGCAGCGCCGTCGGGACTTCCGGATTCTACAATGAGCAGTTCTTC.

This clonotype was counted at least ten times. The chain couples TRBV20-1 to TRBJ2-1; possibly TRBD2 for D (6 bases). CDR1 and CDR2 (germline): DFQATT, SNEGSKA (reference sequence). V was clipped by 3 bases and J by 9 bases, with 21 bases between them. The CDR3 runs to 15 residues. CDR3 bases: TGCAGTGCTAGTAGGACGGGAGTAAGGTGGGGTGAGCAGTTCTTC. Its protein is CSASRTGVRWGEQFF.